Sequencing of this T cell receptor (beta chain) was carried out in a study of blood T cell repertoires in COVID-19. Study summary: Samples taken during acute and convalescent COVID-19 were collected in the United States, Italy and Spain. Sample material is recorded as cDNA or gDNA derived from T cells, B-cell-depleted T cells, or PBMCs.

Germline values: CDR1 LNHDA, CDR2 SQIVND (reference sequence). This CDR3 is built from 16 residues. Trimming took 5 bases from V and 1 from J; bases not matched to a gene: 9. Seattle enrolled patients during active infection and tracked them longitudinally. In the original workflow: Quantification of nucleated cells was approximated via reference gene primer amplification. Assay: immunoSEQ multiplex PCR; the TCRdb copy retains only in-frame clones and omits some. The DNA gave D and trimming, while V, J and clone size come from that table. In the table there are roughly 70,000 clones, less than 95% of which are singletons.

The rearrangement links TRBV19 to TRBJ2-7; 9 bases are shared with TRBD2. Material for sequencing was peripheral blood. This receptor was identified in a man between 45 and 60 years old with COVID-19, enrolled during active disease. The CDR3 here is CASSAETSGNSYEQYF. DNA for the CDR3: TGTGCCAGTAGTGCCGAGACTAGCGGTAATTCCTACGAGCAGTACTTC.